This T cell receptor (beta chain) emerged from a study of cytotoxic CD8 clonotypes in ibrutinib-treated CLL. TCRdb's table, derived via immunoSEQ multiplex PCR, lists solely in-frame clones and lacks some. The repertoire holds some 92,000 clones, with 70% to 80% as singletons. This CDR3 comprises 11 residues. Trimming left V 8 bases short and J 5 bases short, with 10 bases between. In germline, CDR1 is WNHNN, CDR2 SYGVQD (reference sequence). Sequenced material: PBMCs, taken after 24 months of ibrutinib treatment. This chain links TRBV10-1 with TRBJ2-7; D is possibly TRBD1 (6 bases). This TCR derives from a human donor with chronic lymphocytic leukemia. The CDR3, as DNA: TGCGCCAGCTCCAGGGGCAACGAGCAGTACTTC. Protein sequence: CASSRGNEQYF.